This TCR beta chain was identified during a study of shared clonotypes between healthy human individuals (TCRdb year 2020). About the investigation overall: The cohort included three men and a couple of women between 18 and 49 years of age. For each donor, CD4 naive and CD4 memory were each run on three plates, CD8 naive on two plates, and CD8 memory on one plate. The study deeply sequenced blood TCR repertoires of 5 or 6 healthy adults to estimate repertoire size and the extent of clonotype sharing between individuals. Libraries were prepared and TCR repertoires were sequenced by different laboratories using diverse techniques, in order to increase sequencing depth and limit assay-specific biases. Each donor's leukapheresis produced roughly between roughly 0.9 and 8.9 billion PBMCs. Paper-wide results and their limitations: Rarefaction of sorted-subset datasets indicated incomplete sequencing despite the large sequencing depth. Because the study included a small number of donors, the genetic and exposure-history diversity represented was limited. Sampling was limited to blood, and TCR repertoires in tissue likely differ from TCR repertoires in blood. Pairwise subsampling indicated that sequencing depth was expected to affect the degree of clonotype sharing among donors. Compared with non-shared clonotypes, the clonotypes found in all four sorted-subset donors had higher generation probabilities. Naive subsets generally had larger estimated clonotype richness than memory subsets. Sharing across a few donors was observed for about 5% of naive CD4, over 3% of naive CD8, 2.3% of memory CD4, and roughly 0.43% of memory CD8 clonotypes.

Concerning this clone: No cognate antigen has been identified for it. The input lacks base qualities; no much larger clone sits a single base away.

Trimming removed 7 bases from V and 4 bases from J; the gene matches leave 1 base unexplained. Reading the germline V gene gives CDR1 SNHLY and CDR2 FYNNEI. Its CDR3 holds 12 amino acids, cysteine through phenylalanine. The retained sequence is limited to the CDR3, 36 bases, with the frame set at the first base. TCR CDR3 regions were amplified from genomic DNA by multiplex PCR using the deep immunoSEQ assay. For each cell subset, the extracted genomic DNA was distributed evenly across all wells of several immunoSEQ 96-well plates, and each plate served as one replicate. For sorted subsets, roughly 200 ng genomic DNA, equal to tens of thousands of T cell genomes, was loaded into each replicate PCR. Purified libraries were measured with a Qubit 3.0 fluorometer, size-checked on a Bioanalyzer 2100, and measured again with the KAPA Library Quantification kit. Every immunoSEQ 96-well plate was sequenced on a dedicated single-read 150-cycle Illumina NextSeq 550 flow cell. On the study's bioinformatics: Because only junctional sequences without quality scores were contained in the immunoSEQ output, filtering matching that applied to full-length reads could not be performed. To assign V/J genes and CDR3, sequences were annotated using PyIR, a Python wrapper for IgBLAST v1.9, with IMGT germline references. Reads were removed for weak V/J assignments (E-value above 1e-6), missing CDR3, stop codons, out-of-frame junctions, or ambiguous translated residues. V3J clonotypes were defined by identical inferred V gene, J gene, and CDR3 amino acid sequence. The percentage overlap between two repertoires was calculated by dividing the number of shared unique clonotypes by the size of the smaller repertoire. RTK rarefaction, the Chao1 estimator, and Recon v2.1 estimates of unobserved clonotypes were used to assess repertoire richness. For all TCRbeta clonotypes obtained by the gDNA method from a handful of donors, generation probabilities were computed with OLGA. Here the immuneACCESS table is served through TCRdb, limited to in-frame sequences with V and J called. Missing clones are a known gap in these copies; in checked studies unresolved V genes cover under half, and the rest lacks a known reason. That table is the source of V, J and clone size, and D and trimming were worked out from the DNA. This sample has 2 million to 2.5 million clones in its table, and 85% to 95% of those were observed once. In total, the top ten clones hold about 0.36% of the sample.

Healthy HIV-negative adults with no recently reported acute infections or vaccinations were included as donors. Every donor was a Caucasian adult residing in Nashville, Tennessee, USA. CD4+ T cells were enriched through magnetic negative selection, after which naive cells were positively selected on CD45RA and the remaining negative fraction served as the memory subset. Blood was collected by leukapheresis, and PBMCs were isolated by Ficoll-Histopaque density gradient centrifugation and then cryopreserved in liquid nitrogen vapor phase. Analytical flow cytometry was used to check the purity and quantity of each magnetically sorted T cell population. From each sorted fraction, genomic DNA was isolated and quantified by UV absorbance on a Nanodrop 2000c.

The sequence is built from TRBV2 and TRBJ2-1; TRBD2 agrees with 7 junctional bases. Specimen: naive CD4+ T cells from PBMCs. This sample's cell subset or site label indicates: CD45RA+ positively selected. This receptor was identified in a man between 18 and 35 years old in good health. Some clones in this sample may be carry-over from other donors' samples. In nucleotides, the sequence is TGTGCCAGCACTAGCGGATACAATGAGCAGTTCTTC. It translates as CASTSGYNEQFF.